These 3 T cell receptor beta chains share one sample of origin, sequenced in a study of T-cell reconstitution after alpha-beta-depleted transplantation in children. Unique molecular identifiers were used in preparing the TCRbeta library. TCRdb reanalysed the PCR reads using MiXCR and keeps one entry per CDR3 protein. The sample has 200,000 to 250,000 distinct CDR3 sequences, roughly 9.1% seen once. Sequences were derived from PBMCs, mostly from graft donor cells, sampled 360 days after TCRalphabeta/CD19-depleted stem cell transplant. The receptors were gathered from a male patient aged 2 to 10 who had a stem cell transplant for acute myeloid leukemia, so the T cells may come from the graft donor.

The chain recombines TRBV12-3 or TRBV12-4 with TRBJ2-3; the D gene could be TRBD1 or TRBD2 (5 bases each). The CDR3 runs to 14 residues. Trimming pared 6 bases from V and 0 bases from J, leaving 10 bases between. The CDR3 DNA follows: TGTGCCAGCAGCAGGGAGTCTAGCACAGATACGCAGTATTTT. Translation gives CASSRESSTDTQYF.

The J gene is TRBJ2-5, the V gene TRBV4-1; possible D gene TRBD2, 5 bases. Trimming removed 3 bases from V and 2 bases from J, with 13 bases in between. In germline, CDR1 is MGHRA, CDR2 YSYEKL. The CDR3 consists of 15 residues. The CDR3, as DNA: TGCGCCAGCAGCCACCCCCAACTAGTGCAAGAGACCCAGTACTTC. This encodes CASSHPQLVQETQYF.

This clonotype was seen repeatedly, ten times or more. This chain links TRBV20-1 with TRBJ1-1; TRBD1 matches at 8 bases. V lost 2 bases and J lost 7; bases outside the gene matches: 6. CDR3 size: 13 residues. Per the germline V gene, CDR1 is DFQATT and CDR2 is SNEGSKA (reference sequence). CDR3 bases: TGCAGTGCTAGAATAGGACAGGGCGGTGAAGCTTTCTTT. Encoded protein: CSARIGQGGEAFF.